These 30 T cell receptor beta chains came from one sample sequenced in a study of T-cell reconstitution after alpha-beta-depleted transplantation in children. Preparation of the TCRbeta library was carried out with unique molecular identifiers. In TCRdb, the PCR reads were re-called with MiXCR into one record per CDR3 protein. Of more than 400,000 distinct CDR3 sequences listed, about 10% are singletons. Here the sequenced sample was PBMCs, mostly from graft donor cells, taken 180 days after TCRalphabeta/CD19-depleted stem cell transplant. These receptors originate from a female patient aged 2-9 years who had a stem cell transplant for aplastic anemia, so the T cells may come from the graft donor.

This clonotype showed up just a few times. The genes are TRBV20-1 and TRBJ2-7, with D perhaps assigned TRBD1 or TRBD2 (5 bases each). Germline lookup yields CDR1 DFQATT and CDR2 SNEGSKA (reference sequence). With 0 bases removed from V and 3 bases from J, the gap between germline ends came to 12 bases. The CDR3 is 14 amino acids. The CDR3 sequence: CSARDKGTSYEQYF. The CDR3 DNA sequence: TGCAGTGCTAGAGATAAGGGGACGAGCTACGAGCAGTACTTC.

This clonotype appeared a few times. J is TRBJ2-7 and V is TRBV7-2; TRBD2 matches at 8 bases. CDR1 SGHTA and CDR2 FQGNSA come from the germline V gene. The CDR3 loop spans 15 amino acids. V gave up 2 bases and J gave up 6 bases; unmatched junction bases: 9. The CDR3, as DNA: TGTGCCAGCAGCTTAACGGCGGGAGGCTGGGTCGAGCAGTACGTC. This sequence encodes CASSLTAGGWVEQYV.

There are a few counts of this clonotype. The chain uses TRBV12-3 or TRBV12-4 and TRBJ2-1; 13 bases agree with TRBD2. The CDR3 loop spans 16 amino acids. The V segment lost 2 bases and the J segment 9 bases; nucleotides outside the gene matches: 7. The CDR3 is CASSLRTSGSYGEQFF. Here the CDR3 DNA reads TGTGCCAGCAGTTTAAGGACTAGCGGGAGCTACGGTGAGCAGTTCTTC.

CDR3 sequence reads: CSARDFGQGVRNEQFF. The CDR3 bases are TGCAGTGCTAGAGATTTCGGACAGGGCGTTAGGAATGAGCAGTTCTTC. This chain links TRBV20-1 with TRBJ2-1, with 8 bases identical to TRBD1. Looked up from germline, CDR1 is DFQATT and CDR2 is SNEGSKA (reference sequence). There are 16 residues in the CDR3. Trimming removed 0 bases from V and 7 bases from J; junction bases left unmatched: 11.

This clonotype was detected ten times or more. V and J are TRBV3-1 and TRBJ2-7; D is uncertain. CDR3 length: 14 amino acids. The germline CDR1 and CDR2 sequences are LGHDT and YNNKEL (reference sequence). Trimming left V 0 bases short and J 2 bases short, with 8 bases between. The DNA for the CDR3 is TGTGCCAGCAGCCAAGATATCGCAGCCTACGAGCAGTACTTC. Translation: CASSQDIAAYEQYF.

There are a few counts of this clonotype. The chain uses TRBV4-3 and TRBJ1-6, with TRBD1 matching over 9 bases. Germline trimming cut 2 bases from V and 6 bases from J; bases unmatched to any gene: 2. Germline CDR1 and CDR2: LGHNA and YSLEER. The CDR3 consists of 15 residues. CDR3 amino acids: CASSQTGGGNSPLHF. CDR3 DNA: TGCGCCAGCAGCCAAACAGGGGGCGGTAATTCACCCCTCCACTTT.

The chain uses TRBV20-1 and TRBJ2-7; 8 nucleotides agree with TRBD2. There are 14 residues in the CDR3. After removal of 0 bases from V and 6 bases from J, the junction contained 7 bases not matched to a gene. Germline-derived CDR1 and CDR2 are DFQATT and SNEGSKA (reference sequence). CDR3 DNA: TGCAGTGCTAGAGACGGCAGCGGGAGAACCGAGCAGTACTTC. As protein: CSARDGSGRTEQYF.

J is TRBJ2-3 and V is TRBV20-1; no clear D gene. CDR3 size: 12 residues. Germline CDR1 is DFQATT and CDR2 is SNEGSKA (reference sequence). The chain's CDR3 is CSEFESTDTQYF. The CDR3 DNA sequence: TGCAGCGAGTTTGAGAGCACAGATACGCAGTATTTT.

The gene calls are TRBV5-1 and TRBJ2-3; TRBD2 is a possible D gene (5 bases). The V end lost 4 bases, the J end lost 2 bases, and 17 bases lay between the germline ends. CDR1 and CDR2 from the germline V gene are SGHRS and YFSETQ. The CDR3 is 16 residues long. The CDR3 nucleotides are TGCGCCAGCAGCCCTGGAGGACCCGGCTACACAGATACGCAGTATTTT. As protein: CASSPGGPGYTDTQYF.

This clonotype came up many times. The gene calls are TRBV7-2 and TRBJ2-1; a weak D match, TRBD2 (7 bases). V was clipped by 5 bases and J by 8 bases, with 16 bases between them. CDR1 is SGHTA and CDR2 is FQGNSA in the germline V gene. The CDR3 is 14 residues long. CDR3 in DNA: TGTGCCAGCAGCCCCCCCAAGGGGGGGGATGAGCAGTTCTTC. Its translation: CASSPPKGGDEQFF. The full variable domain, rest sourced from reference TRBV7-2 and TRBJ2-1, is GAGVSQSPSNKVTEKGKDVELRCDPISGHTALYWYRQSLGQGLEFLIYFQGNSAPDKSGLPSDRFSAERTGGSVSTLTIQRTQQEDSAVYLCASSPPKGGDEQFFGPGTRLTVL.

This clonotype was detected a few times. The J gene is TRBJ1-3, the V gene TRBV7-2; tentative D call: TRBD1 (5 bases). CDR1 and CDR2 (germline): SGHTA, FQGNSA. V shed 5 bases and J shed 0 bases, with 11 bases lying between them. This CDR3 comprises 15 residues. The CDR3 loop reads CASSILGGSGNTIYF. CDR3 DNA: TGTGCCAGCAGCATTCTCGGGGGCTCTGGAAACACCATATATTTT.

This clonotype was seen ten or more times. The genes are TRBV24-1 and TRBJ2-5; 8 nucleotides agree with TRBD1. CDR1 is KGHDR, CDR2 SFDVKD, per germline. This CDR3 contains 17 residues. Unmatched junction bases numbered 11, after V lost 5 bases and J lost 1 base. CDR3 coding DNA: TGTGCCACCAGTGCTCTGATAGACAGGGGTCCCCAAGAGACCCAGTACTTC. This codes for CATSALIDRGPQETQYF.

This chain links TRBV28 with TRBJ1-4; possibly TRBD1 for D (6 bases). Between the trimmed V and J ends, which lost 7 bases and 6 bases, there was a span of 18 bases. Germline V gives CDR1 MDHEN, CDR2 SYDVKM. This CDR3 is built from 15 residues. In DNA form, the CDR3 reads TGTGCCAGCATCTTACCGGGACAACGGGATGAAAAACTGTTTTTT. Translation gives CASILPGQRDEKLFF.

This chain uses TRBV5-1 with TRBJ2-7; D assignment may be TRBD1 or TRBD2 (5 bases each). There are 14 residues in the CDR3. V shed 3 bases and J shed 5 bases, with 15 bases lying between them. From germline, CDR1 is SGHRS and CDR2 YFSETQ. This CDR3 reads CASSSRDLRDEQYF. The CDR3 DNA sequence: TGCGCCAGCAGCTCCCGGGACCTCCGGGACGAGCAGTACTTC.

The rearrangement uses TRBV2 and TRBJ1-2, with a possible D match to TRBD1 (5 bases). The V and J ends lost 6 bases and 8 bases respectively, with 16 bases between them. The V gene's germline CDR1 is SNHLY and CDR2 FYNNEI. The length of the CDR3 is 13 residues. The CDR3 nucleotides are TGTGCCAGCAGGGTGACAGACTACGAGGGCTACACCTTC. It yields the protein CASRVTDYEGYTF.

The V gene is TRBV21-1, the J gene TRBJ2-7. TRBV21-1 is an annotated pseudogene. The CDR3 has 11 residues. In DNA, the CDR3 is TGTGCCCACACGTCGAACTACGAGCAGTACGTC. Protein product: CAHTSNYEQYV.

This clonotype was seen a handful of times. The chain uses TRBV6-1 and TRBJ2-7; 8 nucleotides align to TRBD1. Germline loops: CDR1 MNHNS, CDR2 SASEGT. J lost 7 bases, V lost 7 bases, and 15 bases had no gene match. The CDR3 extends over 15 amino acids. This CDR3 reads CASTRPGQGGGEQYF. In DNA, the CDR3 is TGTGCCAGCACTCGCCCTGGACAGGGTGGCGGGGAGCAGTACTTC.

In this sample, this clonotype turned up a few times. The gene calls are TRBV7-2 and TRBJ2-2; D is possibly TRBD2 (5 bases). With 0 bases removed from V and 6 bases from J, the gap between germline ends came to 14 bases. Looked up from germline, CDR1 is SGHTA and CDR2 is FQGNSA. The CDR3 is 16 residues long. The CDR3 DNA follows: TGTGCCAGCAGCTTAGCGGGAGTGCCTTACCCCGGGGAGCTGTTTTTT. Residues: CASSLAGVPYPGELFF.

This clonotype was picked up a small number of times. This CDR3 is CATSRDTRPANTEAFF. The CDR3 DNA is TGTGCCACCAGCAGAGATACTCGGCCGGCGAACACTGAAGCTTTCTTT. This chain joins TRBV15 and TRBJ1-1; D is undetermined. CDR3 length equals 16 residues. Trimming pared 0 bases from V and 1 base from J, leaving 12 bases between. Germline lookup yields CDR1 LNHNV and CDR2 YYDKDF (reference sequence).

This clonotype appeared a few times. The rearrangement uses TRBV18 and TRBJ1-1; no firm D call. This CDR3 is built from 14 residues. Germline CDR1 and CDR2: KGHSH and LQKENI. V shed 5 bases and J shed 1 base, with 11 bases lying between them. CDR3 region: CASSARRENTEAFF. CDR3 nucleotide sequence: TGTGCCAGCTCAGCCCGCCGGGAGAACACTGAAGCTTTCTTT.

This clonotype was found many times. The chain couples TRBV4-3 to TRBJ1-2; D remains unclear. V dropped 1 base and J dropped 4 bases, with 10 bases sitting between them. CDR1 is LGHNA, CDR2 YSLEER, per germline. The CDR3 length is 14 residues. CDR3 DNA: TGCGCCAGCAGCCAAGCTTACCCAGGCTATGGCTACACCTTC. It specifies CASSQAYPGYGYTF.

This clonotype was detected a few times. This chain joins TRBV12-3 or TRBV12-4 and TRBJ1-3; no definite D call. The V end was cut by 8 bases, the J end by 2 bases, with 7 bases between. The length of the CDR3 is 12 residues. CDR3 sequence: CASRVAGNTIYF. For the CDR3, the DNA is TGTGCCAGCCGGGTGGCTGGAAACACCATATATTTT.

This clonotype was observed a handful of times. J is TRBJ1-5 and V is TRBV27; possibly TRBD1 for D (6 bases). Germline V gene data show CDR1 as MNHEY and CDR2 as SMNVEV (reference sequence). Deletions cut 3 bases from V and 3 bases from J, with 12 bases between. This CDR3 is 15 amino acids long. The DNA of the CDR3 is TGTGCCAGCAGTTTCAGGGGACTGGACAATCAGCCCCAGCATTTT. Its protein product is CASSFRGLDNQPQHF.

V and J are TRBV29-1 and TRBJ1-1; D perhaps matches TRBD1 (6 bases). V was clipped by 4 bases and J by 4 bases, with 16 bases between them. This CDR3 has 14 amino acids. Germline V gene sequence: CDR1 SQVTM, CDR2 ANQGSEA. The CDR3 is CSVVLVGGLTEAFF. The CDR3 nucleotides are TGCAGCGTTGTCTTAGTGGGGGGCCTCACTGAAGCTTTCTTT.

Ten or more counts support this clonotype. The rearrangement uses TRBV28 and TRBJ2-1; 8 positions match TRBD2. Germline V lookup: CDR1 MDHEN, CDR2 SYDVKM. The CDR3 length is 15 residues. The ends lost 3 bases at V and 4 bases at J; junction bases unmatched: 5. The CDR3 here is CASSLPGGQYNEQFF. CDR3 coding DNA: TGTGCCAGCAGTTTGCCGGGAGGGCAGTACAATGAGCAGTTCTTC. Using reference TRBV28 and TRBJ2-1 for the parts outside the CDR3, the full variable domain is DVKVTQSSRYLVKRTGEKVFLECVQDMDHENMFWYRQDPGLGLRLIYFSYDVKMKEKGDIPEGYSVSREKKERFSLILESASTNQTSMYLCASSLPGGQYNEQFFGPGTRLTVL.

This clonotype was seen a handful of times. This chain links TRBV7-8 with TRBJ2-1, with 8 bases matching TRBD1. Germline CDR1 is SGHVS and CDR2 is FQNEAQ. The V gene end was trimmed by 3 bases and the J gene end by 0 bases; junction bases not matched to a gene: 10. The CDR3 extends over 18 amino acids. This CDR3 reads CASSFPLTGVSSYNEQFF. The CDR3 DNA reads TGTGCCAGCAGCTTCCCATTGACAGGGGTCAGCTCCTACAATGAGCAGTTCTTC.

This chain joins TRBV19 and TRBJ1-1, with D maybe TRBD1 (5 bases). V lost 5 bases and J lost 4, with 17 bases in between. Germline CDR1 LNHDA, CDR2 SQIVND (reference sequence). The CDR3 spans 15 residues. The CDR3, as DNA: TGTGCCAGTAGTCTACGGGGGGGTTTGGGCACTGAAGCTTTCTTT. Translating it yields CASSLRGGLGTEAFF.

In its sample, this clonotype was seen many times. The chain is built from TRBV27 and TRBJ2-1, with D unclear. Per germline, CDR1 MNHEY and CDR2 SMNVEV (reference sequence). Trimming pared 2 bases from V and 0 bases from J, leaving 5 bases between. The CDR3 is 14 amino acids. CDR3 DNA: TGTGCCAGCAGTTTACGGCGCTCCTACAATGAGCAGTTCTTC. Its translation is CASSLRRSYNEQFF.

This clonotype has more than one count but fewer than ten. The chain employs TRBV5-1 and TRBJ2-7; 10 bases fit TRBD1. Germline V gives CDR1 SGHRS, CDR2 YFSETQ. The CDR3 is 13 residues long. V trimming: 5 bases; J trimming: 6 bases; junction bases outside the gene matches: 5. This chain's CDR3 is CASRWDRGTEQYF. CDR3 sequence (DNA): TGCGCCAGCAGGTGGGACAGGGGAACCGAGCAGTACTTC.

This clonotype was observed a few times. This rearrangement joins TRBV20-1 to TRBJ2-2; D unresolved. V was cut by 6 bases and J by 4 bases, with 21 bases left in between. Germline V gives CDR1 DFQATT, CDR2 SNEGSKA (reference sequence). This CDR3 contains 16 residues. DNA of the CDR3: TGCAGTGCAACCAGGTACCGGCGGCTGAGCACCGGGGAGCTGTTTTTT. This codes for CSATRYRRLSTGELFF.